These 15 T cell receptor beta chains originate from one sample sequenced in a study of T cell repertoires in ileal Crohn's disease. Time point indicated: inflamed ileum from the surgical specimen. Only in-frame clones appear in the TCRdb table, and some are missing; sequencing was by immunoSEQ multiplex PCR. The sample contains roughly 8,600 clones, 75% to 85% of which appear only once. The sequencing input was ileal tissue. All receptors come from an adult with Crohn's disease.

The chain carries TRBV6-1 and TRBJ2-7, with TRBD2 matching 11 bases. Germline V lookup: CDR1 MNHNS, CDR2 SASEGT. The CDR3 runs to 15 residues. V shed 2 bases and J 3 bases; nucleotides not matched to a gene: 3. CDR3 sequence: CASSERLAGLYEQYF. The DNA of the CDR3 is TGTGCCAGCAGTGAACGACTAGCGGGACTCTACGAGCAGTACTTC.

The sample holds one count of this clone. V usage is TRBV21-1 and J usage is TRBJ1-2; the table's D call of TRBD1 was not tested on the DNA. TRBV21-1 is recorded as a pseudogene. The CDR3 has 17 residues. The CDR3 bases are TGTGCCAGCAGCGCTCTTTCAGGGGGTCGGCGGGACTATGGCTACACCTTC. Residues: CASSALSGGRRDYGYTF.

This chain joins TRBV30 and TRBJ1-3; D is uncertain. V was pared by 0 bases and J by 0 bases, with 9 bases between. The CDR3 sequence is 15 residues long. Germline CDR1 reads GTSNPN; CDR2 reads SVGIG (reference sequence). In DNA form, the CDR3 reads TGTGCCTGGAGTGTAGCGGGCCGCTCTGGAAACACCATATATTTT. Translating it yields CAWSVAGRSGNTIYF. The full variable domain, rest sourced from reference TRBV30 and TRBJ1-3, is SQTIHQWPATLVQPVGSPLSLECTVEGTSNPNLYWYRQAAGRGLQLLFYSVGIGQISSEVPQNLSASRPQDRQFILSSKKLLLSDSGFYLCAWSVAGRSGNTIYFGEGSWLTVV.

CDR3 loop: CASKREAAQETQYF. In DNA form, the CDR3 reads TGTGCCAGCAAGAGGGAGGCAGCTCAAGAGACCCAGTACTTC. This chain joins TRBV19 and TRBJ2-5; possibly TRBD2 for D (6 bases). Germline V gene lookup returns CDR1 LNHDA and CDR2 SQIVND (reference sequence). V gave up 9 bases and J gave up 2 bases, with 16 bases separating them. The CDR3 has 14 residues.

The chain has TRBV6-4 and TRBJ2-2; 12 bases fit TRBD2. Germline V lookup: CDR1 MRHNA, CDR2 SNTAGT. The V and J ends lost 4 bases and 3 bases, in that order; junction bases with no gene match: 0. This CDR3 region has 15 residues. Written as DNA, the CDR3 is TGTGCCAGCAGTGGGACTAGCGGGGACACCGGGGAGCTGTTTTTT. Translated: CASSGTSGDTGELFF.

This chain links TRBV7-9 with TRBJ2-1, with D hard to call. The CDR3 spans 13 residues. Germline-derived CDR1 and CDR2 are SEHNR and FQNEAQ (reference sequence). The germline V and J ends were trimmed by 5 bases and 8 bases, with 13 bases remaining between them. This CDR3 is CASSRAAGYEQFF. CDR3 DNA: TGTGCCAGCAGCCGAGCCGCAGGCTATGAGCAGTTCTTC.

This chain links TRBV9 with TRBJ1-3; D is unclear. V lost 4 bases and J lost 3, with 26 bases in between. Germline lookup yields CDR1 SGDLS and CDR2 YYNGEE. This CDR3 comprises 19 residues. CDR3 residues: CASSPSGVSGRGSGNTIYF. The CDR3 nucleotides read TGTGCCAGCAGCCCTAGCGGGGTGTCGGGAAGAGGGAGTGGAAACACCATATATTTT.

The chain has TRBV6-6 and TRBJ2-3; D is possibly TRBD2 (6 bases). The CDR3 contains 13 residues. Germline V gene lookup returns CDR1 MNHNY and CDR2 SVGAGI (reference sequence). V gave up 5 bases and J gave up 1 base, with 7 bases separating them. The CDR3 sequence is CASSPGGTDTQYF. CDR3 bases: TGTGCCAGCAGTCCGGGGGGCACAGATACGCAGTATTTT.

The chain couples TRBV29-1 to TRBJ2-1; 7 nucleotides agree with TRBD2. Germline CDR1 reads SQVTM; CDR2 reads ANQGSEA. This CDR3 has 17 residues. The V segment lost 3 bases and the J segment 7 bases; nucleotides outside the gene matches: 18. CDR3 sequence (DNA): TGCAGCGTTGATCCCCTACCGTATCGGGAGGCGAGTAATGAGCAGTTCTTC. It is translated as CSVDPLPYREASNEQFF.

The chain has TRBV6-4 and TRBJ2-2, with D possibly matching TRBD2 (6 bases). Trimming shortened V by 3 bases and J by 1 base, and 6 bases separated the two germline ends. Per the germline V gene, CDR1 is MRHNA and CDR2 is SNTAGT. The CDR3 totals 14 residues. The CDR3 DNA sequence: TGTGCCAGCAGTGAGCGGGAGAACACCGGGGAGCTGTTTTTT. Translation gives CASSERENTGELFF.

The chain combines TRBV5-4 with TRBJ1-6, with a tentative D call TRBD1 (5 bases). Deletions cut 5 bases from V and 5 bases from J, with 14 bases between. This CDR3 region has 15 residues. Looked up from germline, CDR1 is SGHNT and CDR2 is YYREEE (reference sequence). The CDR3 DNA reads TGTGCCAGCAGGGATACCGGGACGAATAATTCACCCCTCCACTTT. Translating gives CASRDTGTNNSPLHF.

This chain connects TRBV5-4 to TRBJ2-3; no reliable D call. The CDR3 has 13 amino acids. The germline V gene encodes CDR1 SGHNT and CDR2 YYREEE (reference sequence). V lost 1 base to trimming and J lost 1 base, with 4 bases between them. CDR3 residues: CASSLRGTDTQYF. The CDR3 DNA reads as TGTGCCAGCAGCTTGCGGGGCACAGATACGCAGTATTTT.

V is TRBV28 and J is TRBJ1-2; D may be TRBD1 (6 bases). Trimming removed 3 bases from V and 5 bases from J, with 19 bases in between. Germline CDR1 MDHEN, CDR2 SYDVKM. The CDR3 is 16 residues long. The CDR3 DNA reads TGTGCCAGCAGTTTTATACAGGGCGTCCTCCCTTATGGCTACACCTTC. Protein sequence: CASSFIQGVLPYGYTF.

This chain joins TRBV11-2 and TRBJ1-1; the match to TRBD1 covers 9 bases. Germline-derived CDR1 and CDR2 are SGHAT and FQNNGV. The CDR3 sequence is 15 residues long. V was pared by 5 bases and J by 4 bases, with 8 bases of the junction left unmatched. In DNA, the CDR3 is TGTGCCAGCAGCCTAACACAGGGGGCCGGCACTGAAGCTTTCTTT. Its protein product is CASSLTQGAGTEAFF.

V usage is TRBV11-2 and J usage is TRBJ2-7, with unresolved D. The CDR3 loop spans 16 amino acids. Per the germline V gene, CDR1 is SGHAT and CDR2 is FQNNGV. Trimming left V 1 base short and J 0 bases short, with 13 bases between. CDR3 in amino acids: CASSLGADPFSYEQYF. The CDR3 bases are TGTGCCAGCAGCTTAGGGGCTGACCCCTTCTCCTACGAGCAGTACTTC.